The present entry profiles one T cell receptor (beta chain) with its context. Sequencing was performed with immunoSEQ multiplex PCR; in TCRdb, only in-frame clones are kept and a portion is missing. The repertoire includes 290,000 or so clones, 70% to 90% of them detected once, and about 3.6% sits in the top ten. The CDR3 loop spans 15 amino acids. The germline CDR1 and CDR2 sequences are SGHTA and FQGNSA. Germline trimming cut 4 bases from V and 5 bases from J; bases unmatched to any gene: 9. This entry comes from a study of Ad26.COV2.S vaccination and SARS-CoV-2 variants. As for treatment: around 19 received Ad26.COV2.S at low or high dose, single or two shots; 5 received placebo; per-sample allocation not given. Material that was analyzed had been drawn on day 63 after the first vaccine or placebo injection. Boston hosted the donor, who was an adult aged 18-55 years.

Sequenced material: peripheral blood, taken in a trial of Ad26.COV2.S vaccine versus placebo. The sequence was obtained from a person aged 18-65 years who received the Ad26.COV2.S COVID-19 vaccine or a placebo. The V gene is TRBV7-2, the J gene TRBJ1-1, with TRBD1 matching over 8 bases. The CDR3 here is CASSSTGGLWTEAFF. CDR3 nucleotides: TGTGCCAGCAGCTCTACAGGGGGACTGTGGACTGAAGCTTTCTTT. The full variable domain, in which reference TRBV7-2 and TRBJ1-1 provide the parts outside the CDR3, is GAGVSQSPSNKVTEKGKDVELRCDPISGHTALYWYRQSLGQGLEFLIYFQGNSAPDKSGLPSDRFSAERTGGSVSTLTIQRTQQEDSAVYLCASSSTGGLWTEAFFGQGTRLTVV.